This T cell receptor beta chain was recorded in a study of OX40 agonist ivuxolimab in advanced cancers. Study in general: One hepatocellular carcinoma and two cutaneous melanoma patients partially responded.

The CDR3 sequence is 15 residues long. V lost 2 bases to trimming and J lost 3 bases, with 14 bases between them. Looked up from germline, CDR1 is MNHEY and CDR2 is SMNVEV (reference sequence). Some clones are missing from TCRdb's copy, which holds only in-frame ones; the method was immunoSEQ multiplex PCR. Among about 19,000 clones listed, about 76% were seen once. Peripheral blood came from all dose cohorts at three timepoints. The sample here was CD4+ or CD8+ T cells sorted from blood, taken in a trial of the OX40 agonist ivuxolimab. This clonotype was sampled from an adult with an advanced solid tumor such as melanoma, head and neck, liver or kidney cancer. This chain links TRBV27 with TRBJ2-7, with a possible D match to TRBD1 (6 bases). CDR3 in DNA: TGTGCCAGCAGTTTAGTGGCAGGGGATATCTACGAGCAGTACTTC. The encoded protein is CASSLVAGDIYEQYF.